Listed here are 14 T cell receptor beta chains from one sample, sequenced in a study of blood T cell repertoires in COVID-19. Libraries were prepared by immunoSEQ multiplex PCR; TCRdb keeps only in-frame clonotypes and omits some of them. The sample shows approximately 300,000 clones, 85% to 95% of them seen only once. Sequencing was performed on PBMCs or T cells enriched from blood (not recorded which). The receptor set was obtained from a woman aged 30 to 39 who had been exposed to COVID-19.

The chain is built from TRBV13 and TRBJ2-4, with a tentative D call TRBD1 (5 bases). The germline CDR1 and CDR2 sequences are PRHDT and FYEKMQ (reference sequence). V lost 4 bases, J lost 7 bases, and 14 bases lay in between. The CDR3 has 14 residues. As DNA, the CDR3 is TGTGCCAGCAGCTCCCAGGGCCGGTGGAACATTCAGTACTTC. This translates into CASSSQGRWNIQYF.

CDR3 sequence: CASSLALAGGPLSTDTQYF. The CDR3 DNA is TGTGCCAGCAGCTTAGCACTAGCGGGGGGGCCGCTTAGCACAGATACGCAGTATTTT. The V call is TRBV11-3, the J call TRBJ2-3, with 13 bases matching TRBD2. This CDR3 is built from 19 residues. Trimming took 1 base from V and 0 from J; bases not matched to a gene: 7. The germline CDR1 and CDR2 sequences are SGHNT and YENEEA.

This chain links TRBV7-2 with TRBJ1-5; D ambiguous. The V end lost 2 bases, the J end lost 2 bases, and 10 bases lay between the germline ends. Germline V gene data show CDR1 as SGHTA and CDR2 as FQGNSA. The length of the CDR3 is 15 residues. CDR3 nucleotide sequence: TGTGCCAGCAGCTTAAATGGCCGGGGCAATCAGCCCCAGCATTTT. Protein product: CASSLNGRGNQPQHF. Full variable domain (outside the CDR3, taken from reference TRBV7-2 and TRBJ1-5): GAGVSQSPSNKVTEKGKDVELRCDPISGHTALYWYRQSLGQGLEFLIYFQGNSAPDKSGLPSDRFSAERTGGSVSTLTIQRTQQEDSAVYLCASSLNGRGNQPQHFGDGTRLSIL.

The chain combines TRBV7-9 with TRBJ1-6; D ambiguous. Germline CDR1 and CDR2: SEHNR and FQNEAQ (reference sequence). This CDR3 spans 14 amino acids. Trimming took off 1 base at V and 7 bases at J, with 8 bases between the two ends. CDR3 DNA sequence: TGTGCCAGCAGCTTAGACCGGTGGAATTCACCCCTCCACTTT. It translates to CASSLDRWNSPLHF.

The table lists this clone with a count of one. J is TRBJ1-1 and V is TRBV18; possible D gene TRBD1, 6 bases. The V gene lost 4 bases and the J gene lost 5 bases, with 14 bases spanning the gap. This CDR3 contains 14 residues. In germline, CDR1 is KGHSH, CDR2 LQKENI. This chain's CDR3 is CASSLTGRETEAFF. DNA for the CDR3: TGTGCCAGCTCACTAACAGGGAGGGAAACTGAAGCTTTCTTT. The full variable domain, completed using reference TRBV18 and TRBJ1-1, is NAGVMQNPRHLVRRRGQEARLRCSPMKGHSHVYWYRQLPEEGLKFMVYLQKENIIDESGMPKERFSAEFPKEGPSILRIQQVVRGDSAAYFCASSLTGRETEAFFGQGTRLTVV.

The rearrangement joins TRBV5-1 to TRBJ1-2, with 7 nucleotides matching TRBD1. V shed 6 bases and J 3 bases; nucleotides not matched to a gene: 8. Per the germline V gene, CDR1 is SGHRS and CDR2 is YFSETQ. The CDR3 is 14 residues long. The CDR3 here is CASTPGGGYYGYTF. The CDR3 bases are TGCGCCAGCACCCCAGGGGGTGGTTACTATGGCTACACCTTC.

This chain joins TRBV7-8 and TRBJ1-1, with 9 bases identical to TRBD1. The CDR3 runs 14 residues. J lost 10 bases, V lost 5 bases, and 11 bases had no gene match. From germline, CDR1 is SGHVS and CDR2 FQNEAQ. The CDR3 bases are TGTGCCAGCAGCCAACCCCGGGACAGGGATGTAGCTTTCTTT. This codes for CASSQPRDRDVAFF.

This chain links TRBV10-3 with TRBJ2-7, with TRBD2 identical over 8 bases. Germline V gene sequence: CDR1 ENHRY, CDR2 SYGVKD. The CDR3 has 18 amino acids. V trimming: 4 bases; J trimming: 3 bases; junction bases outside the gene matches: 17. The CDR3 region is CAISGAESQGLGRYEQYF. The CDR3 DNA reads TGTGCCATCAGTGGGGCAGAATCTCAGGGACTAGGACGCTACGAGCAGTACTTC.

The chain uses TRBV3-1 (or the pseudogene TRBV3-2) and TRBJ1-2; 11 nucleotides match TRBD1. Germline V CDR1 and CDR2: LGHDT, YNNKEL (reference sequence). CDR3 length equals 15 residues. V dropped 3 bases and J dropped 4; count of bases not matched to a gene: 4. The CDR3 nucleotides are TGTGCCAGCAGCCAGGGGGGACAGGGGGGCTATGGCTACACCTTC. It specifies CASSQGGQGGYGYTF.

The chain joins TRBV10-3 to TRBJ1-1; perhaps TRBD1 as D (5 bases). Germline loops: CDR1 ENHRY, CDR2 SYGVKD. CDR3 length: 15 amino acids. The ends were cut back, 4 bases at V and 4 bases at J, with 16 bases in the middle. The CDR3 sequence: CAISGFQGIGTEAFF. The CDR3 DNA is TGTGCCATCAGTGGATTCCAGGGTATCGGCACTGAAGCTTTCTTT.

The chain recombines TRBV5-1 with TRBJ2-2; 7 positions agree with TRBD1. The junction had 1 base not matched to a gene; V was cut back by 0 bases and J by 2 bases. From germline, CDR1 is SGHRS and CDR2 YFSETQ. The CDR3 length is 15 residues. Here the CDR3 reads CASSLDRGNTGELFF. The CDR3 DNA reads as TGCGCCAGCAGCTTGGACAGGGGAAACACCGGGGAGCTGTTTTTT.

The rearrangement links TRBV14 to TRBJ1-1; tentatively, D is TRBD1 (5 bases). CDR1 is SGHDN, CDR2 FVKESK, per germline. Trimming removed 4 bases from V and 6 bases from J, with 24 bases in between. The CDR3 spans 17 residues. The CDR3 coding sequence is TGTGCCAGCAGCCCCCTGGGGGGACGCCTCCTCAGAGCTGAAGCTTTCTTT. Its protein is CASSPLGGRLLRAEAFF.

The table lists this clone with a count of one. This CDR3 is CASSEGWDGYTF. The CDR3 bases are TGTGCCAGCAGTGAGGGCTGGGATGGCTACACCTTC. This rearrangement joins TRBV2 to TRBJ1-2; no firm D call. From germline, CDR1 is SNHLY and CDR2 FYNNEI. V gave up 3 bases and J gave up 6 bases, with 8 bases separating them. The CDR3 contains 12 residues.

In its sample, this clone was seen once. The chain uses TRBV27 and TRBJ1-1, with D possibly matching TRBD1 (6 bases). V was trimmed by 5 bases and J by 5 bases, leaving 15 bases between them. The germline gives CDR1 MNHEY, CDR2 SMNVEV (reference sequence). This CDR3 has 14 amino acids. The DNA of the CDR3 is TGTGCCAGCAGTACGGACAGTGCCGAGACTGAAGCTTTCTTT. This sequence encodes CASSTDSAETEAFF.